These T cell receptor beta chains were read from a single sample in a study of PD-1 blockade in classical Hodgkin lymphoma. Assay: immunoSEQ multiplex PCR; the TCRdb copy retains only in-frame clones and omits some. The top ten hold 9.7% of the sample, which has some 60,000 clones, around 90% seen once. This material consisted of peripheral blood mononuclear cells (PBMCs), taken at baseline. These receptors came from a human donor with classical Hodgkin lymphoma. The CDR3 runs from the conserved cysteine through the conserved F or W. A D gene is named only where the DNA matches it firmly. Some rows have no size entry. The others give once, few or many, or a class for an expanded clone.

CASSISSGSGETQYF | TGTGCCAGTAGTATAAGTTCCGGGAGTGGAGAGACCCAGTACTTC | 15 | TRBJ2-5 | TRBV19 | - | -
CASNPPRQGFEKLFF | TGTGCCAGCAACCCCCCTCGGCAGGGGTTTGAAAAACTGTTTTTT | 15 | TRBJ1-4 | TRBV28 | - | -
CASSQLHSGANVLTF | TGCGCCAGCAGCCAACTCCACTCTGGGGCCAACGTCCTGACTTTC | 15 | TRBJ2-6 | TRBV4-1 | - | -
CASSADRSIVGANVLTF | TGCGCCAGCAGCGCGGACAGGTCTATCGTAGGGGCCAACGTCCTGACTTTC | 17 | TRBJ2-6 | TRBV5-1 | - | TRBD1
CSVGGRGQTYNEQFF | TGCAGCGTTGGGGGCAGGGGGCAAACCTACAATGAGCAGTTCTTC | 15 | TRBJ2-1 | TRBV29-1 | - | TRBD1
CASSQDPTPDGYTF | TGTGCCAGCAGCCAAGATCCGACGCCAGATGGCTACACCTTC | 14 | TRBJ1-2 | TRBV4-2 | medium-sized | -
CASSLTSGYNEQFF | TGTGCCAGCAGCTTGACTAGCGGGTACAATGAGCAGTTCTTC | 14 | TRBJ2-1 | TRBV11-2 | - | TRBD2
CASSFSNSNEQFF | TGTGCCAGCAGCTTTAGTAATAGCAATGAGCAGTTCTTC | 13 | TRBJ2-1 | TRBV5-4 | - | -
CASSLPGRGANTGELFF | TGTGCCAGCAGTCTTCCTGGGCGGGGGGCCAACACCGGGGAGCTGTTTTTT | 17 | TRBJ2-2 | TRBV28 | - | TRBD2
CASRFMNTEAFF | TGTGCCAGCAGGTTTATGAACACTGAAGCTTTCTTT | 12 | TRBJ1-1 | TRBV6-1 | - | -
CASSPYTQYF | TGTGCCAGCAGCCCATATACGCAGTATTTT | 10 | TRBJ2-3 | TRBV7-9 | - | -
CASSIWGLAGENTGELFF | TGTGCCAGTAGTATTTGGGGACTAGCGGGAGAGAACACCGGGGAGCTGTTTTTT | 18 | TRBJ2-2 | TRBV19 | - | TRBD2
CASAERGTGNYNEQFF | TGTGCCAGTGCGGAAAGGGGGACCGGGAACTACAATGAGCAGTTCTTC | 16 | TRBJ2-1 | TRBV19 | - | -
CASKTGQNNEQFF | TGTGCCAGTAAAACCGGACAGAACAATGAGCAGTTCTTC | 13 | TRBJ2-1 | TRBV19 | - | -
CASSLSEKLFF | TGTGCCAGCAGCCTTAGTGAAAAACTGTTTTTT | 11 | TRBJ1-4 | TRBV11-2 | - | -
CASSYTGGYDEKLFF | TGTGCCAGCAGTTATACAGGGGGCTATGATGAAAAACTGTTTTTT | 15 | TRBJ1-4 | TRBV6-6 | - | TRBD1
CASSWEGALEQYF | TGTGCCAGCAGTTGGGAGGGGGCCCTCGAGCAGTACTTC | 13 | TRBJ2-7 | TRBV27 | - | -
CASRSPGRTGELFF | TGTGCCAGCAGGTCGCCAGGGCGCACCGGGGAGCTGTTTTTT | 14 | TRBJ2-2 | TRBV5-5 | - | -
CASRDPGGVQPQHF | TGTGCCAGCAGGGACCCGGGGGGGGTCCAGCCCCAGCATTTT | 14 | TRBJ1-5 | TRBV28 | - | -
CASNQGNTEAFF | TGTGCCAGCAATCAGGGGAACACTGAAGCTTTCTTT | 12 | TRBJ1-1 | TRBV6-6 | - | -
CASSLGGTNQPQHF | TGTGCCAGCAGCTTGGGGGGCACGAATCAGCCCCAGCATTTT | 14 | TRBJ1-5 | TRBV5-4 | - | -
CASSPGTAEETQYF | TGTGCCAGCAGCCCCGGGACAGCGGAGGAGACCCAGTACTTC | 14 | TRBJ2-5 | TRBV5-4 | - | TRBD1
CARGFDRWYEQYF | TGTGCCAGGGGGTTCGACCGCTGGTACGAGCAGTACTTC | 13 | TRBJ2-7 | TRBV27 | - | -
CASSWTGPETQYF | TGTGCCAGCAGCTGGACAGGGCCTGAGACCCAGTACTTC | 13 | TRBJ2-5 | TRBV5-6 | - | TRBD1
CASSTTSGVSYEQYF | TGTGCCAGCAGCACGACTAGCGGGGTCTCCTACGAGCAGTACTTC | 15 | TRBJ2-7 | TRBV7-9 | - | TRBD2
CASSSRGRNTEAFF | TGTGCCAGCAGCTCTCGGGGGAGGAACACTGAAGCTTTCTTT | 14 | TRBJ1-1 | TRBV7-2 | - | -